Listed below are T cell receptor beta chains from one sample, sequenced in a study of CD8+ T cells in alopecia areata. Measured with immunoSEQ multiplex PCR; TCRdb has only the in-frame clones, and not every one. The table records roughly 200,000 clones, 40% to 45% of them present only once. The specimen was CD4+ T cells sorted from blood, collected at approximately week 39, from a patient treated with tofacitinib. The receptors stem from a human donor with alopecia areata. Both conserved end residues are part of each CDR3. A D gene is named only where the DNA matches it firmly. Some rows mark clone size as missing; the rest say once, few, many or name a class of expanded clone.

V: TRBV7-9
D: TRBD2
size: few
J: TRBJ2-5
DNA: TGTGCCAGTTCCGAAGCGGGAGGGCCCGGGACCCAGTACTTC
CDR3: CASSEAGGPGTQYF

V: TRBV27
D: .
size: few
J: TRBJ1-4
DNA: TGTGCCAGCAGTTATGCAGGACGTAATGAAAAACTGTTTTTT
CDR3: CASSYAGRNEKLFF

V: TRBV30
D: TRBD1
size: .
J: TRBJ1-3
DNA: TGTGCCTGGTTTCACAGGGGTCCGAGCTCTGGAAACACCATATATTTT
CDR3: CAWFHRGPSSGNTIYF

V: TRBV27
D: .
size: .
J: TRBJ2-5
DNA: TGTGCCAGCAGTTCTCAGCGGCGCCAAGAGACCCAGTACTTC
CDR3: CASSSQRRQETQYF

V: TRBV27
D: .
size: few
J: TRBJ1-5
DNA: TGTGCCAGCAGTTTACGGTTCCGATTTGATAGCAATCAGCCCCAGCATTTT
CDR3: CASSLRFRFDSNQPQHF

V: TRBV18
D: .
size: few
J: TRBJ2-7
DNA: TGTGCCAGCTCACCAGTTGGCGACGAGCAGTACTTC
CDR3: CASSPVGDEQYF

V: TRBV29-1
D: .
size: .
J: TRBJ2-2
DNA: TGCAGCGTTGAAGGAGGGGGGGACCCCGTAGAGGGGGAGCTGTTTTTT
CDR3: CSVEGGGDPVEGELFF

V: TRBV4-2
D: .
size: few
J: TRBJ2-7
DNA: TGTGCCAGCAGCCAAGAACCGACTACCTACGAGCAGTACTTC
CDR3: CASSQEPTTYEQYF

V: TRBV9
D: .
size: .
J: TRBJ2-2
DNA: TGTGCCAGCAGCGTATCACTGAGTGACACCGGGGAGCTGTTTTTT
CDR3: CASSVSLSDTGELFF

V: TRBV7-9
D: .
size: few
J: TRBJ1-1
DNA: TGTGCCAGCAGCTTAGGTCAAAACACTGAAGCTTTCTTT
CDR3: CASSLGQNTEAFF

V: TRBV29-1
D: TRBD2
size: few
J: TRBJ2-1
DNA: TGCAGCGTTGTGGGGTGGGAGGGGAGCAATGAGCAGTTCTTC
CDR3: CSVVGWEGSNEQFF

V: TRBV9
D: .
size: few
J: TRBJ2-1
DNA: TGTGCCAGCAGCGTAAAGGGGGTAATCAATGAGCAGTTCTTC
CDR3: CASSVKGVINEQFF

V: TRBV9
D: TRBD2
size: .
J: TRBJ2-3
DNA: TGTGCCAGCAGCGTAGTGCCCCCCACAGTTGGGCGGGAGGCCACAGATACGCAGTATTTT
CDR3: CASSVVPPTVGREATDTQYF

V: TRBV6-5
D: .
size: .
J: TRBJ2-3
DNA: TGTGCCAGCAGGACAACCGGCACAGATACGCAGTATTTT
CDR3: CASRTTGTDTQYF

V: TRBV9
D: .
size: .
J: TRBJ1-2
DNA: TGTGCCAGCAGCCTTCCGGGGTCCTATGGCTACACCTTC
CDR3: CASSLPGSYGYTF

V: TRBV9
D: .
size: .
J: TRBJ2-6
DNA: TGTGCCAGCAGCGGGCAGGGAGCCTTCTCTGGGGCCAACGTCCTGACTTTC
CDR3: CASSGQGAFSGANVLTF

V: TRBV7-2
D: .
size: .
J: TRBJ2-3
DNA: TGTGCCAGCAGCCCCGGGGCCCCAGATACGCAGTATTTT
CDR3: CASSPGAPDTQYF

V: TRBV29-1
D: TRBD1
size: .
J: TRBJ1-1
DNA: TGCAGCGGATCACAGGGGTCGAACACTGAAGCTTTCTTT
CDR3: CSGSQGSNTEAFF

V: TRBV7-2
D: .
size: .
J: TRBJ2-7
DNA: TGTGCCAGCAGCCGTGGAGGGGACGAGCAGTACTTC
CDR3: CASSRGGDEQYF

V: TRBV7-8
D: .
size: few
J: TRBJ1-5
DNA: TGTGCCAGCAGCTTAGCTGGGGGAGGCAATCAGCCCCAGCATTTT
CDR3: CASSLAGGGNQPQHF

V: TRBV29-1
D: .
size: few
J: TRBJ2-7
DNA: TGCAGCGTCCGCCGGGACACAAACTCCTACGAGCAGTACTTC
CDR3: CSVRRDTNSYEQYF

V: TRBV28
D: TRBD1
size: few
J: TRBJ2-2
DNA: TGTGCCACCCGCGGACAGGGGAAAACCGGGGAGCTGTTTTTT
CDR3: CATRGQGKTGELFF

V: TRBV29-1
D: .
size: .
J: TRBJ1-1
DNA: TGCAGCGTGCGGGGAGTGGGGGGCGCGAACACTGAAGCTTCCTTT
CDR3: CSVRGVGGANTEASF

V: TRBV5-1
D: .
size: .
J: TRBJ2-5
DNA: TGCGCCAGCAGCTTGCCCCCAGCCCAGCAAGAGACCCAGTACTTC
CDR3: CASSLPPAQQETQYF

V: TRBV7-8
D: .
size: .
J: TRBJ1-1
DNA: TGTGCCAGCAGCTTAATGTTGGGCCCCGGGACTGAAGCTTTCTTT
CDR3: CASSLMLGPGTEAFF

V: TRBV7-2
D: .
size: .
J: TRBJ2-7
DNA: TGTGCCAGCAGCTTATGGAGTCACGAGCAGTACTTC
CDR3: CASSLWSHEQYF

V: TRBV7-2
D: TRBD2
size: few
J: TRBJ2-5
DNA: TGTGCCAGCAGCCCGACTAGCGGGAGACAAGAGACCCAGTACTTC
CDR3: CASSPTSGRQETQYF

V: TRBV30
D: .
size: .
J: TRBJ2-2
DNA: TGTGCCTGGAGTGGTACGGACTTGAACACCGGGGAGCTGTTTTTT
CDR3: CAWSGTDLNTGELFF

V: TRBV7-6
D: TRBD2
size: .
J: TRBJ2-1
DNA: TGTGCCAGCAGCGTGGGGACTAGCGGGAGTGTCCATGAGCAGTTCTTC
CDR3: CASSVGTSGSVHEQFF

V: TRBV11-2
D: .
size: .
J: TRBJ1-1
DNA: TGTGCCAGCAGCCCGACAGGCAACACTGAAGCTTTCTTT
CDR3: CASSPTGNTEAFF

V: TRBV18
D: .
size: .
J: TRBJ2-3
DNA: TGTGCCAGCTCACCGGGGGGTATGACAGATACGCAGTATTTT
CDR3: CASSPGGMTDTQYF

V: TRBV9
D: TRBD2
size: .
J: TRBJ2-1
DNA: TGTGCCAGCAGCGGGACTAGCGGATCCAATGAGCAGTTCTTC
CDR3: CASSGTSGSNEQFF

V: TRBV10-3
D: .
size: .
J: TRBJ2-3
DNA: TGTGCCATCAGTGAGACGGACTCCTCATACGCAGATACGCAGTATTTT
CDR3: CAISETDSSYADTQYF

V: TRBV29-1
D: .
size: .
J: TRBJ2-3
DNA: TGCAGCGTGGACGCTAGCGTCCCAGATACGCAGTATTTT
CDR3: CSVDASVPDTQYF

V: TRBV30
D: TRBD2
size: .
J: TRBJ2-1
DNA: TGTGCCTGGAGTCTGACTAGCGGGAACCGAGATGAGCAGTTCTTC
CDR3: CAWSLTSGNRDEQFF

V: TRBV29-1
D: .
size: few
J: TRBJ2-3
DNA: TGCAGCTCCCGTCTGGCGGATACGCAGTATTTT
CDR3: CSSRLADTQYF

V: TRBV5-1
D: TRBD1
size: few
J: TRBJ2-3
DNA: TGCGCCAGCAGCGTCTCGACAGGGGCAGATACGCAGTATTTT
CDR3: CASSVSTGADTQYF

V: TRBV7-2
D: TRBD1
size: .
J: TRBJ2-7
DNA: TGTGCCAGCAGCTTAGCAAGGGACAGAACCGCTTACGAGCAGTACTTC
CDR3: CASSLARDRTAYEQYF

V: TRBV6-5
D: TRBD1
size: .
J: TRBJ1-2
DNA: TGTGCCAGCAGACAGGACAGGCGAAACTATGGCTACACCTTC
CDR3: CASRQDRRNYGYTF

V: TRBV5-1
D: .
size: .
J: TRBJ2-1
DNA: TGCGCCAGCAGCTTGGATGCGGTGTCTGAGCAGTTCTTC
CDR3: CASSLDAVSEQFF